This T cell receptor (beta chain) comes out of a study of long-term antiretroviral therapy in people with HIV. In the study overall: Of all samples, the earliest predate the 2015 immediate-ART recommendation by about a decade. Study conclusions and caveats: Those clones which expanded before ART made up the dominant part of the repertoire at all time points.

A v3.0 immunoSEQ assay was performed at survey level. Produced via immunoSEQ multiplex PCR; TCRdb's table is partial and in-frame only. This sample has tens of thousands of clones, with around 81% found just once. V trimming: 3 bases; J trimming: 12 bases; junction bases outside the gene matches: 16. The CDR3 length is 15 residues. Looked up from germline, CDR1 is LGHNA and CDR2 is YNFKEQ. Two or more post-ART PBMC samples, plus at least one pre-ART sample, were available for each donor. Worth noting for this clone: Its antigen is currently unknown.

This TCR came from a man aged 35 to 55 with HIV. The specimen comprised unsorted PBMCs, sampled 0.1 years before starting antiretroviral therapy. This chain joins TRBV4-2 and TRBJ1-1; the match to TRBD1 covers 7 bases. This CDR3 is CASSQGDRDEGKTFF. The DNA for the CDR3 is TGTGCCAGCAGCCAGGGAGACAGGGACGAGGGTAAAACTTTCTTT.